Included here is one T cell receptor beta chain sequence, with context. CDR3 size: 16 residues. V was cut by 0 bases and J by 5 bases, with 18 bases left in between. Germline V gene data show CDR1 as SGHRS and CDR2 as YFSETQ. An input of about 0.5 to 1 ug of RNA was subjected to reverse transcription using random hexamers. immunoSEQ multiplex PCR amplified TCR beta CDR3 across 54 Vbeta, 13 Jbeta. TCRdb analysed the immunoSEQ multiplex PCR reads with MiXCR anew, one entry per CDR3 protein. The sample includes 100,000 to 150,000 distinct CDR3 sequences, 90% to 95% seen only once; the top ten take more than 0.095%. The record originates from a study of CD8 T cells in Susac syndrome. Controls matched for sex and age were healthy donors. Negative isolation was used for CD8+ and CD4+ T cells, and FACS enrichment was applied to TEMRA cells.

The sequence was obtained from a human donor in good health. The sequenced sample was CD4+ T cells from PBMCs. J is TRBJ2-7 and V is TRBV5-1; no clear D gene. CDR3 nucleotides: TGCGCCAGCAGCTTGGAAGGAGCGCTGGGGTTCGACGAGCAGTACTTC. The encoded protein is CASSLEGALGFDEQYF. The full variable domain, its missing parts supplied by reference TRBV5-1 and TRBJ2-7, is KAGVTQTPRYLIKTRGQQVTLSCSPISGHRSVSWYQQTPGQGLQFLFEYFSETQRNKGNFPGRFSGRQFSNSRSEMNVSTLELGDSALYLCASSLEGALGFDEQYFGPGTRLTVT.